This T cell receptor (beta chain) was identified in a study of blood T cell repertoires in COVID-19 (dated by TCRdb to the early 2020s). For context, the study as a whole: The collaborator samples originated in the United States, Italy and Spain and spanned the acute and convalescent phases of COVID-19. The material from the prospective study consisted of cDNA or gDNA derived from T cells, B-cell-depleted T cells, or PBMCs. The dataset comprised deeply sampled blood TCRbeta repertoires from subjects exposed to, actively infected with, or recovered from COVID-19. The repertoires were made available in a free public database intended to serve as a resource for research on the immune response to SARS-CoV-2. Samples were obtained from the ongoing ImmuneRACE study (first 160 participants) and from 1,254 subjects provided by 6 global collaborators. The sample metadata nearly always contained a de-identified subject ID, COVID-19 status, age in years and sex. HLA class I and class II types, where available, came from metadata supplied by the sample provider rather than from assay-based typing. Results the study describes overall, beyond this receptor: How much clinical and demographic metadata was included differed by source and by participant, and the metadata was provided uncurated.

Participants in the prospective study were enrolled through a virtual design, were aged roughly 18 to 100 years, and lived in 24 United States geographic areas. In the prospective study, participants were assigned to cohorts based on the clinical history participants reported in a screening survey and a study questionnaire. For ImmuneRACE Cohort 3, a participant was defined as recovered based on two consecutive negative NP/OP PCR tests, clearance by a healthcare professional, or resolution of symptoms. In the prospective study, whole blood, serum and a nasopharyngeal or oropharyngeal swab were collected from each participant by mobile phlebotomists. Participants in the prospective study had the option to provide additional blood draws and questionnaires over a roughly 2-month period. Before DNA extraction, prospective study blood samples were shipped either frozen or at room temperature. This clone has a handful of counts. Its antigen has not been determined. No base quality values were provided; no much bigger clone lies one nucleotide off.

TCRbeta CDR3 regions were amplified from genomic DNA by means of the immunoSEQ Assay, a bias-controlled multiplex PCR. The authors' analysis ran thus. Nucleated cell counts per sample were estimated from amplification of reference gene primers within the assay. Sequence reads were collapsed and filtered to measure the absolute abundance of every unique TCRbeta CDR3 rearrangement. For each sample, productive Simpson clonality was calculated as the square root of Simpson's diversity index across productive rearrangements. Drawn from immuneACCESS, this table holds only the in-frame rearrangements with V and J called that TCRdb kept. Clones are partly lost; checked studies trace under half to an unresolved V gene and leave the rest unexplained. V and J calls and clone size follow that table, whereas D and trimming were derived from the DNA. The sample profile shows 250,000 to 300,000 clones; 75% to 90% of them were found once. Under 10% of the sample comes from the top ten.

Trimming takes 7 bases off V and 6 bases off J; junction bases not matched to a gene: 13. Via the germline V gene, CDR1 is SQVTM and CDR2 ANQGSEA. The CDR3 holds 14 amino acids from the cysteine to the phenylalanine. Left in the record is the CDR3 DNA by itself, 42 bases read in frame from the first base. The sample comprised PBMCs or T cells enriched from blood (not recorded which). The receptor was derived from a man aged 40-55 years who had recovered from COVID-19. In this chain, TRBV29-1 is recombined with TRBJ2-7, with TRBD2 identical over 9 junction bases. The DNA sequence is as follows: TGCAGCGGCATACTAGCGGGTATAGGTGCCGAGCAGTACTTC. Its protein is CSGILAGIGAEQYF.